The T cell receptor beta chain described here comes from a study of T-cell reconstitution after alpha-beta-depleted transplantation in children. The length of the CDR3 is 13 residues. The V gene lost 4 bases and the J gene lost 4 bases, with 9 bases spanning the gap. The germline gives CDR1 SEHNR, CDR2 FQNEAQ (reference sequence). Unique molecular identifiers featured in how the TCRbeta library was prepared. TCRdb redid the calling of the PCR reads with MiXCR, one entry per CDR3 protein. The sample holds around 700,000 distinct CDR3 sequences, 13% seen once. The material sequenced was PBMCs, taken before TCRalphabeta/CD19-depleted stem cell transplant. The chain links TRBV7-9 to TRBJ2-3; D not resolved. The receptor's source is a girl aged 2-9 years with congenital amegakaryocytic thrombocytopenia, due to receive a stem cell transplant. CDR3 sequence reads: CASSSTLSDTQYF. The CDR3, as DNA: TGTGCCAGCAGCTCAACCCTTTCAGATACGCAGTATTTT.